These T cell receptor beta chains were read from a single sample in a study of blood T cell repertoires in COVID-19. Using immunoSEQ multiplex PCR, the repertoire was profiled, and TCRdb retains in-frame clones only, with some absent. The repertoire has over 150,000 clones, roughly nine tenths of them found once; the top ten carry more than 6.5%. The specimen was PBMCs or T cells enriched from blood (not recorded which). All receptors derive from a woman between 45 and 65 years old who had recovered from COVID-19. CDR3s include the opening cysteine and the closing phenylalanine or tryptophan. The D gene is left open where the match is weak. Part of the rows lack a size; the others show once, few, many or a class for expanded clones.

size | D | J | V | DNA | CDR3
- | - | TRBJ1-1 | TRBV29-1 | TGCAGCGTCCGGGACATTGAAGCTTTCTTT | CSVRDIEAFF
- | TRBD2 | TRBJ2-3 | TRBV28 | TGTGCCAGCAGTCCCCCTCTTCGGCGCTGGCGGGAGGCCCAAGATACGCAGTATTTT | CASSPPLRRWREAQDTQYF
few | - | TRBJ2-1 | TRBV30 | TGTGCCTGGAGTGAAAGGGGGTCTCTTTACAATGAGCAGTTCTTC | CAWSERGSLYNEQFF
- | TRBD1 | TRBJ1-1 | TRBV28 | TGTGCCAGCAGTTCCCAGGGGGCAGGGAACACTGAAGCTTTCTTT | CASSSQGAGNTEAFF
few | - | TRBJ2-1 | TRBV7-9 | TGTGCCAGCAGCTTAGTGGGAGGGGGTCTACACAATGAGCAGTTCTTC | CASSLVGGGLHNEQFF
- | - | TRBJ1-1 | TRBV6-5 | TGTGCCAGCTGGGGAGGGCGGAACACTGAAGCTTTCTTT | CASWGGRNTEAFF
- | - | TRBJ2-3 | TRBV5-1 | TGCGCCAGCAGCTGGGAGCTTGGGATTACGCAGTATTTT | CASSWELGITQYF
- | - | TRBJ1-2 | TRBV19 | TGTGCCAGTAGTATAGCAGGGTATGAGGACTATGGCTACACCTTC | CASSIAGYEDYGYTF
- | - | TRBJ1-1 | TRBV30 | TGTGCCTGGAGTATAAGGGGGTGGGGGCCGTCGGCTTTCTTT | CAWSIRGWGPSAFF
- | - | TRBJ2-1 | TRBV7-9 | TGTGCCAGCAGCTTACGTCAGGACAATGAGCAGTTCTTC | CASSLRQDNEQFF
- | - | TRBJ2-1 | TRBV28 | TGTGCCAGCAACCGGGAGTCTATCAATGAGCAGTTCTTC | CASNRESINEQFF
- | TRBD1 | TRBJ2-7 | TRBV11-2 | TGTGCCAGCAGCTTTACCCAGGGACAGCCCTACGAGCAGTACTTC | CASSFTQGQPYEQYF
- | TRBD2 | TRBJ2-3 | TRBV7-9 | TGTGCCAGCAGCTTAGGGACTAGCGGGGCAGATACGCAGTATTTT | CASSLGTSGADTQYF
- | TRBD1 | TRBJ2-2 | TRBV3-1/TRBV3-2 | TGTGCCAGCAGCCGGGACAGGGAAATCGGGGAGCTGTTTTTT | CASSRDREIGELFF
- | - | TRBJ1-1 | TRBV19 | TGTGCCAGTAGTATAGCCCCATATCGGACTGACACTGAAGCTTTCTTT | CASSIAPYRTDTEAFF
- | - | TRBJ1-6 | TRBV28 | TGTGCCAGCAGTTTTAAAGGAGGAGGTTCACCCCTCCACTTT | CASSFKGGGSPLHF
- | - | TRBJ2-7 | TRBV18 | TGTGCCAGCTCACCAGGGCACGAGCAGTACTTC | CASSPGHEQYF
- | TRBD1 | TRBJ2-3 | TRBV6-5 | TGTGCCAGCAGCCTCATCGGACAGGGGGTAGATACGCAGTATTTT | CASSLIGQGVDTQYF
- | - | TRBJ2-5 | TRBV2 | TGTGCCAGCAGTGAAGTACCCCCCCGGGGGTGGACCCAGTACTTC | CASSEVPPRGWTQYF
- | TRBD2 | TRBJ2-7 | TRBV5-1 | TGCGCCAGCAGCTTGCCCCTTAGCGGGAGGGCCTACGAGCAGTACTTC | CASSLPLSGRAYEQYF
- | TRBD2 | TRBJ2-7 | TRBV24-1 | TGTGCCACCAGTGACCCGATGACTAGCGTCTACGAGCAGTACTTC | CATSDPMTSVYEQYF
- | TRBD1 | TRBJ1-2 | TRBV10-3 | TGTGCCATCAGTGAGTCGATCGGGACAGGGACCAACTATGGCTACACCTTC | CAISESIGTGTNYGYTF
- | - | TRBJ2-7 | TRBV24-1 | TGTGCCACCAGTGATTCTGGGCCCTCCTACGAGCAGTACTTC | CATSDSGPSYEQYF
- | - | TRBJ2-2 | TRBV7-2 | TGTGCCAGCAGCTTAGACAGGGTCACCGGGGAGCTGTTTTTT | CASSLDRVTGELFF
many | - | TRBJ2-1 | TRBV6-2/TRBV6-3 | TGTGCCAGCAGTGCTACTGGGGGCAATAGCAATGAGCAGTTCTTC | CASSATGGNSNEQFF
- | - | TRBJ1-2 | TRBV28 | TGTGCCAGCAGTGCCACAGATACCTATGGCTACACCTTC | CASSATDTYGYTF
- | - | TRBJ1-2 | TRBV2 | TGTGCCAGCACGCAGGGTGGCGGAGTGGGCTATGGCTACACCTTC | CASTQGGGVGYGYTF
- | TRBD1 | TRBJ1-6 | TRBV15 | TGTGCCACCAGCAGAAAACGAGGAGGGACAGATAATTCACCCCTCCACTTT | CATSRKRGGTDNSPLHF
many | - | TRBJ1-1 | TRBV19 | TGTGCCAGTGCATACAGTGTGAACACTGAAGCTTTCTTT | CASAYSVNTEAFF